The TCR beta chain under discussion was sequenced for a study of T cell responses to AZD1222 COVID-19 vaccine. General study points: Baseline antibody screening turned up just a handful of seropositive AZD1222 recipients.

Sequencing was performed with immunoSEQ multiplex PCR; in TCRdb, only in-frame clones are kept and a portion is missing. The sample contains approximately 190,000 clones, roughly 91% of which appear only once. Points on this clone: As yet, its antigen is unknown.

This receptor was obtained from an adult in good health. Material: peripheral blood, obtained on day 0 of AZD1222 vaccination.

CDR3 protein: CASSLTGAAGNTIYF. CDR3 nucleotides: TGTGCCAGCAGCTTAACAGGGGCGGCTGGAAACACCATATATTTT. The J gene is TRBJ1-3, the V gene TRBV11-2, with TRBD1 matching over 7 bases. CDR1 is SGHAT, CDR2 FQNNGV, per germline. The CDR3 consists of 15 residues. Trimming took 2 bases from V and 2 from J; bases not matched to a gene: 3.